This T cell receptor beta chain was observed in a study of cytotoxic CD8 clonotypes in ibrutinib-treated CLL. Assay used: immunoSEQ multiplex PCR; TCRdb lists only in-frame clones, some missing. The sample consists of 150,000 to 200,000 clones, about 88% of them appearing once. Trimming shortened V by 4 bases and J by 0 bases, and 17 bases separated the two germline ends. The CDR3 runs 17 residues. The V gene's germline CDR1 is SGHRS and CDR2 YFSETQ. The sequence derives from a human donor with chronic lymphocytic leukemia. Here the sequenced sample was PBMCs, taken at disease progression, from a patient treated with ibrutinib. The rearrangement joins TRBV5-1 to TRBJ2-1; possible D gene TRBD2, 5 bases. CDR3 coding DNA: TGCGCCAGCAGCCCCGACGAAACGGGAAGCTCCTACAATGAGCAGTTCTTC. Its translation: CASSPDETGSSYNEQFF.